This T cell receptor (beta chain) was sequenced for a study of T cells after yellow fever vaccination. In the study overall: It was SMART-Seq v4 Ultra Low Input that prepared the fractions with low cell numbers. Study observations and caveats: Weaker overall was a secondary response that nonetheless peaked faster, on day 5 versus 15. In post-booster samples, most primary-vaccination clones reappeared (about 95% CD4, roughly 90% CD8).

Each CDR3 protein gets one entry after TCRdb re-called the 5' RACE reads with MiXCR. The sample records fewer than 400,000 distinct CDR3 sequences, about 10% being singletons. In this sample, this clonotype turned up many times. Its antigen is currently unknown. Sequenced here: CD4+ T cells sorted from PBMCs, sampled 45 days after the yellow fever booster vaccination. The clonotype originates from a man younger than 35 who received the YFV17D yellow fever vaccine.

This chain's CDR3 is CAWSVQGAQGYTF. As DNA, the CDR3 is TGTGCCTGGAGTGTACAGGGGGCGCAAGGCTACACCTTC. The gene calls are TRBV30 and TRBJ1-2; 9 bases align to TRBD1. After removal of 0 bases from V and 8 bases from J, the junction contained 4 bases not matched to a gene. Germline V gene data show CDR1 as GTSNPN and CDR2 as SVGIG (reference sequence). CDR3 size: 13 residues.